The 16 T cell receptor beta chains below all came from one sample that was sequenced in a study of identical twins. TCRdb ran MiXCR on the 5' RACE reads and lists one entry per CDR3 protein. Here the sample spans about 470,000 distinct CDR3 sequences, 24% being singletons. This sample was also put to use in a study of T cells expressing NK-cell markers.

The material sequenced was CD4+ T cells sorted from blood. Receptors originate from a woman between 18 and 29 years old in good health.

This rearrangement joins TRBV20-1 to TRBJ2-7, with 7 positions matching TRBD2. V was clipped by 3 bases and J by 2 bases; unmatched bases: 13. CDR3 length equals 16 residues. The V gene's germline CDR1 is DFQATT and CDR2 SNEGSKA (reference sequence). Here the CDR3 DNA reads TGCAGTGCTAGCCCCCTAGCGGAAGAGTCAGCCTACGAGCAGTACTTC. This sequence encodes CSASPLAEESAYEQYF.

The rearrangement links TRBV3-1 to TRBJ2-7; a weak D match, TRBD1 (5 bases). CDR3 length: 13 amino acids. The germline V gene encodes CDR1 LGHDT and CDR2 YNNKEL (reference sequence). The V end lost 1 base, the J end lost 3 bases, and 7 bases lay between the germline ends. This chain's CDR3 is CASSQGQIYEQYF. As DNA, the CDR3 is TGTGCCAGCAGCCAAGGACAGATCTACGAGCAGTACTTC.

This chain uses TRBV5-1 with TRBJ2-7, with a weak D call TRBD1 (5 bases). Germline V CDR1 and CDR2: SGHRS, YFSETQ. V shed 4 bases and J shed 6 bases, with 26 bases lying between them. This CDR3 region has 17 residues. The CDR3 bases are TGCGCCAGCAGCCGCGTATTATCCAGGGCCTCGATTTTCGAGCAGTACTTC. Encoded protein: CASSRVLSRASIFEQYF.

This clonotype was observed a handful of times. The gene calls are TRBV29-1 and TRBJ2-3, with D uncertain. The germline CDR1 and CDR2 sequences are SQVTM and ANQGSEA. The CDR3 has 11 amino acids. V gave up 4 bases and J gave up 2 bases, with 4 bases separating them. The CDR3 DNA follows: TGCAGCGTTGCGCACACAGATACGCAGTATTTT. Its protein product is CSVAHTDTQYF.

The chain links TRBV5-1 to TRBJ1-5; the match to TRBD1 covers 7 bases. This CDR3 is built from 13 residues. The V segment lost 5 bases and the J segment 4 bases; nucleotides outside the gene matches: 3. Germline V lookup: CDR1 SGHRS, CDR2 YFSETQ. Here the CDR3 reads CASRRDRNQPQHF. DNA for the CDR3: TGCGCCAGCAGGCGGGACAGAAATCAGCCCCAGCATTTT.

The chain combines TRBV4-1 with TRBJ2-7, with TRBD2 matching 12 bases. The CDR3 consists of 15 residues. Germline CDR1 and CDR2: MGHRA and YSYEKL. V shed 3 bases and J 3 bases; nucleotides not matched to a gene: 3. The CDR3 nucleotides read TGCGCCAGCAGCCAGGGACTAGCGGGCCACTACGAGCAGTACTTC. Translating it yields CASSQGLAGHYEQYF.

This clonotype occurred a few times. The chain recombines TRBV5-1 with TRBJ2-4, with TRBD1 matching over 10 bases. The CDR3 covers 14 residues. Germline V gene sequence: CDR1 SGHRS, CDR2 YFSETQ. J lost 6 bases, V lost 0 bases, and 0 bases had no gene match. The CDR3: CASSLGTGGNIQYF. CDR3 DNA sequence: TGCGCCAGCAGCTTGGGGACAGGGGGAAACATTCAGTACTTC. Full variable domain (missing parts from reference TRBV5-1 and TRBJ2-4): KAGVTQTPRYLIKTRGQQVTLSCSPISGHRSVSWYQQTPGQGLQFLFEYFSETQRNKGNFPGRFSGRQFSNSRSEMNVSTLELGDSALYLCASSLGTGGNIQYFGAGTRLSVL.

This clonotype has more than one count but fewer than ten. The chain recombines TRBV5-8 with TRBJ2-5, with TRBD1 as a possible D gene (6 bases). Germline CDR1 and CDR2: SGHTS and YDEGEE. Trimming stripped 1 base from V and 6 bases from J, with 10 bases between. The CDR3 has 13 amino acids. CDR3 bases: TGTGCCAGCAGCTTGAGGGGGTGGAAGACCCAGTACTTC. It codes for CASSLRGWKTQYF.

This chain connects TRBV20-1 to TRBJ1-4; D unresolved. The CDR3 is made up of 14 amino acids. Trimming took off 1 base at V and 2 bases at J, with 8 bases between the two ends. Germline CDR1 reads DFQATT; CDR2 reads SNEGSKA (reference sequence). The CDR3 nucleotides are TGCAGTGCTAGAGGATTGATTACTAATGAAAAACTGTTTTTT. Residues: CSARGLITNEKLFF.

This clonotype was recorded a few times. The CDR3: CASRAGGTDTQYF. The CDR3 DNA reads TGTGCCAGCAGAGCGGGGGGCACAGATACGCAGTATTTT. This sequence joins TRBV6-4 and TRBJ2-3; 8 nucleotides line up with TRBD2. V shed 6 bases and J 1 base; nucleotides not matched to a gene: 0. The CDR3 is 13 residues long. From germline, CDR1 is MRHNA and CDR2 SNTAGT.

This clonotype was observed many times. The genes are TRBV29-1 and TRBJ2-4; 7 nucleotides agree with TRBD1. The germline CDR1 and CDR2 sequences are SQVTM and ANQGSEA. The CDR3 sequence is 14 residues long. The V gene end was trimmed by 5 bases and the J gene end by 0 bases; junction bases not matched to a gene: 4. The CDR3 nucleotides are TGCAGCGTTCGGACAGGCTTAGCCAAAAACATTCAGTACTTC. It specifies CSVRTGLAKNIQYF.

V and J are TRBV6-2 or TRBV6-3 and TRBJ2-1; 10 bases fit TRBD2. The V and J ends lost 8 bases and 9 bases, in that order; junction bases with no gene match: 10. CDR1 is MNHEY and CDR2 is SVGEGT in the germline V gene. The CDR3 has 14 residues. This CDR3 is CASGLAGGLGEQFF. The CDR3 DNA reads as TGTGCCAGCGGTTTAGCGGGAGGTCTGGGTGAGCAGTTCTTC.

The chain combines TRBV30 with TRBJ2-1; D unresolved. Trimming removed 2 bases at V and 7 bases at J, with 18 bases between. Germline CDR1 and CDR2: GTSNPN and SVGIG (reference sequence). This CDR3 has 15 amino acids. CDR3 DNA: TGTGCCTGGAGTCTCTCTGCCACCCTAATAAATGAGCAGTTCTTC. Translation gives CAWSLSATLINEQFF.

This clonotype came up once. V gene TRBV7-2 combines with J gene TRBJ1-1, with D perhaps TRBD1 (6 bases). The CDR3 spans 12 residues. Trimming shortened V by 2 bases and J by 10 bases, and 11 bases separated the two germline ends. CDR1 and CDR2 from the germline V gene are SGHTA and FQGNSA. This CDR3 reads CASSLYREGAFF. The CDR3 region has the DNA TGTGCCAGCAGCTTATACAGGGAAGGAGCTTTCTTT.

This clonotype was recorded a few times. V gene TRBV29-1 combines with J gene TRBJ2-3; TRBD2 might be the D (6 bases). Per the germline V gene, CDR1 is SQVTM and CDR2 is ANQGSEA. The V gene lost 6 bases and the J gene lost 4 bases, with 17 bases spanning the gap. The CDR3 runs to 14 residues. CDR3 bases: TGCAGCGTCGGTGGCGAGGGAGGAGCAGATACGCAGTATTTT. Amino acids: CSVGGEGGADTQYF.

The chain combines TRBV20-1 with TRBJ1-1; TRBD1 matches 8 bases. Trimming at V came to 6 bases and at J to 1 base, leaving 7 bases not matched to a gene. The CDR3 is 14 amino acids. In germline, CDR1 is DFQATT, CDR2 SNEGSKA (reference sequence). In DNA form, the CDR3 reads TGCAGTGCCCAGCACGGGACAGGGAACACTGAAGCTTTCTTT. As protein: CSAQHGTGNTEAFF.